This entry features one T cell receptor (beta chain) sequence. Reverse transcription used roughly 0.45 to 1 ug RNA and random hexamers. A multiplex approach, immunoSEQ multiplex PCR, amplified TCR beta CDR3 across 54 Vbeta and 13 Jbeta. TCRdb reprocessed the immunoSEQ multiplex PCR reads with MiXCR, giving one entry per CDR3 protein. The table lists under 250,000 distinct CDR3 sequences, over 85% of them singletons, with roughly 0.07% in the top ten. The CDR3 consists of 15 residues. The germline gives CDR1 SGHDN, CDR2 FVKESK. V lost 1 base, J lost 4 bases, and 8 bases lay in between. The T cells that were sequenced for TCR beta were CD8+ and CD4+ cells from blood. This sample is part of a study of CD8 T cells in Susac syndrome.

Sequenced sample: CD4+ T cells from PBMCs. The V call is TRBV14, the J call TRBJ1-6, with D maybe TRBD1 (5 bases). The TCR comes from a human donor with multiple sclerosis. The chain's CDR3 is CASSQARGYNSPLHF. The CDR3 DNA follows: TGTGCCAGCAGCCAAGCGAGGGGTTATAATTCACCCCTCCACTTT.